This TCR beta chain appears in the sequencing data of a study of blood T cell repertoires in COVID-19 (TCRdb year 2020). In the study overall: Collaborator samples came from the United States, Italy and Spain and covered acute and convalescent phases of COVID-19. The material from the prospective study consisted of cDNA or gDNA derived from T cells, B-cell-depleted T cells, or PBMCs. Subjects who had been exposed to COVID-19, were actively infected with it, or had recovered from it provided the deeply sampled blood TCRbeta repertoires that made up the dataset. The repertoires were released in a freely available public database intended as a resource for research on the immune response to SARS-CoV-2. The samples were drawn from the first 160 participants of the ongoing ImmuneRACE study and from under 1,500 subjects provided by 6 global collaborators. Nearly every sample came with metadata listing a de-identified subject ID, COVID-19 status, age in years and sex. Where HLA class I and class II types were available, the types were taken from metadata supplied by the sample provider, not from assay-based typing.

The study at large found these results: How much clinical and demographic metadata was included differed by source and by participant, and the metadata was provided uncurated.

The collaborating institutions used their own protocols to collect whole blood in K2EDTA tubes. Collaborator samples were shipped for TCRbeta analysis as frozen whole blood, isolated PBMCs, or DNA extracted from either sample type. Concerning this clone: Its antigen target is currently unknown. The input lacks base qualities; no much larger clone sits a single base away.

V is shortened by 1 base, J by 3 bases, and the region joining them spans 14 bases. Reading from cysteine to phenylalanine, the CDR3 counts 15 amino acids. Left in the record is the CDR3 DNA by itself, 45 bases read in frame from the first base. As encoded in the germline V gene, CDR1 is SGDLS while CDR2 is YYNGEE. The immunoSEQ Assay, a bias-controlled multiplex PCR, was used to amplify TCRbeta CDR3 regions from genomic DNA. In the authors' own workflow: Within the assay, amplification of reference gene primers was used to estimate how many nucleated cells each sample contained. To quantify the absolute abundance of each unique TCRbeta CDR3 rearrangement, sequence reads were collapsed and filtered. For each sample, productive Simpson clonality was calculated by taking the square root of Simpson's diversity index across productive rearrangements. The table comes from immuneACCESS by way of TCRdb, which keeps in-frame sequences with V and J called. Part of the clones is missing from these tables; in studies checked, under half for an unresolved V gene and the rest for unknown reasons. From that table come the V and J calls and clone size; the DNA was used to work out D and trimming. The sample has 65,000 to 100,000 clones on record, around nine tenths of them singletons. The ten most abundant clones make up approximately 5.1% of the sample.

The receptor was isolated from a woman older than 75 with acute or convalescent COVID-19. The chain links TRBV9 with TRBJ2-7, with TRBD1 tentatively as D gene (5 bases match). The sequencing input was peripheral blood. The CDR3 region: CASSVSGYFNYEQYF. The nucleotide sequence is TGTGCCAGCAGCGTATCAGGGTACTTTAACTACGAGCAGTACTTC. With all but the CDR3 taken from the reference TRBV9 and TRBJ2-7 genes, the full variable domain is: DSGVTQTPKHLITATGQRVTLRCSPRSGDLSVYWYQQSLDQGLQFLIQYYNGEERAKGNILERFSAQQFPDLHSELNLSSLELGDSALYFCASSVSGYFNYEQYFGPGTRLTVT.